This entry is about one TCR beta chain. Its cognate antigen has yet to be identified. Base quality data are lacking; no much larger clone is found one base away. This sample is part of a study of T cell changes during pregnancy in multiple sclerosis (dated by TCRdb to about 2019). With respect to the entire study: In women with multiple sclerosis, the researchers looked at how the T cell repertoire shifted as pregnancy progressed.

Library generation was performed with the immunoSEQ multiplex PCR assay. TCRdb stores this immuneACCESS table with in-frame sequences only. Part of the clones is absent; in the studies checked, under half of the shortfall reflects unresolved V genes, and no reason is known for the rest. Counted in this sample were around 100,000 clones; approximately 94% of them appeared once. The ten largest clonotypes hold around 0.96% of the sample. The sample consisted of peripheral blood, taken before pregnancy. This clonotype originated in a female donor with multiple sclerosis, enrolled in a pregnancy study.

CDR3 region: CASSLAAGANVLTF. The sequenced DNA is TGTGCCAGCAGCTTAGCCGCTGGGGCCAACGTCCTGACTTTC. The chain is assembled from TRBV7-2 and TRBJ2-6; the D gene cannot be resolved reliably. V is reduced by 0 bases and J by 2 bases, leaving a spacing of 2 bases between them. CDR1 and CDR2, looked up from the germline V gene, are SGHTA and FQGNSA. The CDR3 runs 14 amino acids, cysteine and phenylalanine included. This entry keeps only the CDR3 DNA: 42 bases, framed from base 1.